This T cell receptor (beta chain) was sequenced in a study of blood T cell repertoires in COVID-19. Study summary: Researchers got acute and convalescent COVID-19 samples from the United States, Italy and Spain.

Methods used by the authors: Quantification of nucleated cells was approximated via reference gene primer amplification. Measured with immunoSEQ multiplex PCR; TCRdb has only the in-frame clones, and not every one. The D gene and trimming were derived from the DNA, and the V and J assignments and clone size from that table. The sample records around 130,000 clones, roughly nine tenths being singletons. V lost 7 bases and J lost 3; bases outside the gene matches: 5. CDR1 LGHDT and CDR2 YNNKEL come from the germline V gene (reference sequence). This CDR3 comprises 14 residues. Seattle participants joined during active infection and were tracked over time.

J is TRBJ1-3 and V is TRBV3-1 (or the pseudogene TRBV3-2); 8 bases are shared with TRBD1. What was sequenced was peripheral blood. This clonotype was obtained from a man between 60 and 70 years old with COVID-19, enrolled during active disease. In DNA form, the CDR3 reads TGTGCCAGCAACCAGGGGGCTATTGGAAACACCATATATTTT. Translating it yields CASNQGAIGNTIYF.